Each of the 19 T cell receptor beta chains below was sequenced from the same sample in a study of cytomegalovirus exposure and HLA in healthy donors (dated by TCRdb to between 2016 and 2019). The method was the immunoSEQ multiplex PCR assay. A mixture of 60 forward primers for TCR Vbeta segments and 13 reverse primers for TCR Jbeta segments was used in the multiplex PCR. TCRdb took over this immuneACCESS table, retaining in-frame rearrangements with V and J assigned. Such tables are incomplete; in checked studies, under half of the missing clones stem from an unresolved V gene, and the remainder is unexplained. For this sample the table gives more than 150,000 clones, of which 70% to 90% were detected only once. About 9.3% of the sample is taken by the ten largest. Sequencing was performed on PBMCs. All receptors come from a man between 18 and 29 years old in good health and CMV-seropositive.

Comment on this clone: The germline gene is not matched at one end of the junction; a read error may be the cause. This sample includes further DNA sequences coding for the same CDR3. J is TRBJ1-3 and V is TRBV5-4, with TRBD1 identical over 7 bases. The CDR3 extends over 19 amino acids. Germline V CDR1 and CDR2: SGHNT, YYREEE (reference sequence). CDR3 DNA: TGTGCCAGCAGCTTGGAAGGGGGCAGAAGTTTGATCTCTGGAAACACCATATACTTT. It yields the protein CASSLEGGRSLISGNTIYF.

The chain joins TRBV9 to TRBJ1-1; a possible D gene is TRBD1 (6 bases). Germline-derived CDR1 and CDR2 are SGDLS and YYNGEE. The length of the CDR3 is 19 residues. Trimming cost V 4 bases and J 6 bases, with 31 bases left between them. The CDR3 sequence is CASSSGCPRAGDHTSEAFF. In nucleotides, the CDR3 is TGTGCCAGCAGCTCCGGGTGTCCTCGGGCAGGGGATCATACTTCTGAAGCTTTCTTT.

This clone was seen only once. This chain links TRBV9 with TRBJ2-3; possible D gene TRBD2, 5 bases. The germline V and J ends were trimmed by 1 base and 0 bases, with 9 bases remaining between them. The CDR3 sequence is 15 residues long. The V gene's germline CDR1 is SGDLS and CDR2 YYNGEE. The CDR3 here is CASSVKAASTDTQYF. CDR3 in DNA: TGTGCCAGCAGCGTAAAAGCGGCCAGCACAGATACGCAGTATTTT.

The chain carries TRBV4-2 and TRBJ1-1, with a tentative D call TRBD1 (5 bases). Between the trimmed V and J ends, which lost 3 bases and 1 base, there was a span of 6 bases. This CDR3 has 13 amino acids. In germline, CDR1 is LGHNA, CDR2 YNFKEQ. The CDR3 DNA sequence: TGTGCCAGCAGCCAGGGGCAGAACACTGAAGCTTTCTTT. Residues: CASSQGQNTEAFF.

The chain links TRBV27 to TRBJ2-7; TRBD2 matches 11 bases. Trimming removed 7 bases from V and 4 bases from J; junction bases left unmatched: 12. This CDR3 region has 16 residues. The germline CDR1 and CDR2 sequences are MNHEY and SMNVEV (reference sequence). The CDR3 nucleotides read TGTGCCAGCACGCTAGCGGGGGGCCCTACTACTTACGAGCAGTACTTC. It is translated as CASTLAGGPTTYEQYF.

This chain links TRBV28 with TRBJ1-6, with D hard to call. Deletions cut 8 bases from V and 7 bases from J, with 12 bases between. This CDR3 has 13 residues. Germline V gives CDR1 MDHEN, CDR2 SYDVKM. Here the CDR3 DNA reads TGTGCCAGCTTTCGGGAATTCAATTCACCCCTCCACTTT. This sequence encodes CASFREFNSPLHF.

V is TRBV30 and J is TRBJ2-7, with 9 bases fitting TRBD2. J lost 6 bases, V lost 4 bases, and 7 bases had no gene match. The CDR3 is 13 residues long. Per germline, CDR1 GTSNPN and CDR2 SVGIG (reference sequence). The CDR3 DNA reads TGTGCCTGGAACGCGGGGGGGCTCGGCGAGCAGTACTTC. Amino acids: CAWNAGGLGEQYF. Based on the CDR3 plus reference TRBV30 and TRBJ2-7, the full variable domain is SQTIHQWPATLVQPVGSPLSLECTVEGTSNPNLYWYRQAAGRGLQLLFYSVGIGQISSEVPQNLSASRPQDRQFILSSKKLLLSDSGFYLCAWNAGGLGEQYFGPGTRLTVT.

The V call is TRBV10-2, the J call TRBJ2-3; TRBD1 is a possible D gene (6 bases). Germline CDR1 is WSHSY and CDR2 is SAAADI. CDR3 length: 14 amino acids. V was trimmed by 0 bases and J by 8 bases, leaving 12 bases between them. The CDR3: CASSESSTGGTQYF. Written as DNA, the CDR3 is TGCGCCAGCAGTGAGTCGTCGACAGGTGGTACGCAGTATTTT.

The rearrangement uses TRBV11-2 and TRBJ1-2; weak D call: TRBD1 (5 bases). The V end was cut by 4 bases, the J end by 4 bases, with 16 bases between. Germline V CDR1 and CDR2: SGHAT, FQNNGV. CDR3 length: 15 amino acids. In nucleotides, the CDR3 is TGTGCCAGCAGCTCAGTTAGGGGTAGCCTCTATGGCTACACCTTC. This sequence encodes CASSSVRGSLYGYTF.

This clone was counted a single time. The rearrangement joins TRBV15 to TRBJ2-4; the D gene is possibly TRBD2 (5 bases). The length of the CDR3 is 15 residues. V shed 0 bases and J shed 1 base, with 7 bases lying between them. Germline V lookup: CDR1 LNHNV, CDR2 YYDKDF (reference sequence). The CDR3 coding sequence is TGTGCCACCAGCAGAGATCGAGGGGCCAAAAACATTCAGTACTTC. Translated, it gives CATSRDRGAKNIQYF. Supplemented by reference TRBV15 and TRBJ2-4, the full variable domain reads DAMVIQNPRYQVTQFGKPVTLSCSQTLNHNVMYWYQQKSSQAPKLLFHYYDKDFNNEADTPDNFQSRRPNTSFCFLDIRSPGLGDTAMYLCATSRDRGAKNIQYFGAGTRLSVL.

The rearrangement links TRBV15 to TRBJ1-5; 7 nucleotides match TRBD1. Unmatched junction bases numbered 8, after V lost 1 base and J lost 11 bases. Germline-derived CDR1 and CDR2 are LNHNV and YYDKDF (reference sequence). The CDR3 loop spans 14 amino acids. CDR3 residues: CATSRGTAGGSQHF. In DNA form, the CDR3 reads TGTGCCACCAGCAGAGGCACCGCAGGGGGTTCCCAGCATTTT.

This clone came up once. The V call is TRBV5-1, the J call TRBJ1-4; the match to TRBD1 covers 10 bases. J gave up 8 bases and V 4 bases, and 5 bases lay outside the gene matches. Germline V lookup: CDR1 SGHRS, CDR2 YFSETQ. The length of the CDR3 is 14 residues. CDR3 amino acids: CASSRGTGEEKLFF. CDR3 nucleotide sequence: TGCGCCAGCAGCCGTGGGACAGGGGAAGAAAAACTGTTTTTT.

The chain has TRBV7-9 and TRBJ2-7; maybe TRBD1 (5 bases). V lost 5 bases, J lost 5 bases, and 16 bases lay in between. The CDR3 length is 14 residues. CDR1 and CDR2 from the germline V gene are SEHNR and FQNEAQ (reference sequence). CDR3 residues: CASSLARGLDEQYF. The CDR3 coding sequence is TGTGCCAGCAGCCTCGCAAGGGGTCTGGACGAGCAGTACTTC.

The V gene is TRBV27, the J gene TRBJ1-4; D is unresolved. The ends were cut back, 2 bases at V and 0 bases at J, with 4 bases in the middle. There are 14 residues in the CDR3. Germline V gene sequence: CDR1 MNHEY, CDR2 SMNVEV (reference sequence). The CDR3 is CASSLIATNEKLFF. For the CDR3, the DNA is TGTGCCAGCAGTTTAATCGCAACTAATGAAAAACTGTTTTTT.

The chain carries TRBV30 and TRBJ1-3; D is ambiguous. The CDR3 totals 13 residues. Trimming removed 0 bases at V and 8 bases at J, with 11 bases between. Per germline, CDR1 GTSNPN and CDR2 SVGIG (reference sequence). CDR3 DNA: TGTGCCTGGAGTGTACTAGAGGCACACACCATATATTTT. Its protein product is CAWSVLEAHTIYF.

The rearrangement joins TRBV6-6 to TRBJ1-2; D might be TRBD1 (5 bases). CDR3 length equals 12 residues. Trimming took off 5 bases at V and 8 bases at J, with 12 bases between the two ends. Germline loops: CDR1 MNHNY, CDR2 SVGAGI (reference sequence). The CDR3 DNA reads as TGTGCCAGCAGTCGGGGGGAGGACGGCTACACCTTC. Protein: CASSRGEDGYTF.

The chain has TRBV5-1 and TRBJ1-5; possible D gene TRBD1, 5 bases. The germline V and J ends were trimmed by 1 base and 0 bases, with 8 bases remaining between them. CDR3 length equals 15 residues. CDR1 SGHRS and CDR2 YFSETQ come from the germline V gene. The CDR3 protein is CASSLSGVSNQPQHF. The CDR3 nucleotides read TGCGCCAGCAGCTTGTCGGGGGTTAGCAATCAGCCCCAGCATTTT.

The chain is built from TRBV9 and TRBJ1-5, with D maybe TRBD1 (5 bases). Looked up from germline, CDR1 is SGDLS and CDR2 is YYNGEE. V lost 2 bases and J 0 bases, leaving 9 bases between the germline ends. The length of the CDR3 is 15 residues. The CDR3 reads CASSVTAYSNQPQHF. For the CDR3, the DNA is TGTGCCAGCAGCGTGACAGCCTATAGCAATCAGCCCCAGCATTTT.

The chain carries TRBV30 and TRBJ2-7, with 9 bases that match TRBD1. The CDR3 is made up of 14 amino acids. V shed 2 bases and J 6 bases; nucleotides not matched to a gene: 8. Germline CDR1 is GTSNPN and CDR2 is SVGIG (reference sequence). The CDR3: CAWSRTGAGFEQYF. The DNA for the CDR3 is TGTGCCTGGAGTCGGACAGGGGCAGGGTTCGAGCAGTACTTC.